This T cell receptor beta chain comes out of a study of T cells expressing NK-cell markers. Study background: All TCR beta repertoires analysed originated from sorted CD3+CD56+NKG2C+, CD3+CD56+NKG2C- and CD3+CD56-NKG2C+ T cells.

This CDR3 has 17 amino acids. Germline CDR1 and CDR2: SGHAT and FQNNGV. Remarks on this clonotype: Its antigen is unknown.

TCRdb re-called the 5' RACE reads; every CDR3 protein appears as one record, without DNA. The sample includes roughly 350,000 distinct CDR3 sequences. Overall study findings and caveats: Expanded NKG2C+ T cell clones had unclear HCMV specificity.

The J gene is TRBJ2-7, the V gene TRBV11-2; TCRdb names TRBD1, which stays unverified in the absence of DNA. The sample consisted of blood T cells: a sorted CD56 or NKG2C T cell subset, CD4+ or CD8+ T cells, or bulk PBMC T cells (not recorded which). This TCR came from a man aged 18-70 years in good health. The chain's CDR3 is CASSLRTVGQGSYEQYF.